This note documents a single T cell receptor beta chain sequence. This clonotype registers as medium-sized (0.01 to 0.1%) by frequency; no count is noted. This receptor's antigen is unknown. Library preparation was by 10x single-cell sequencing. CSF cells were profiled with 10X Genomics single-cell V(D)J and 5' gene-expression libraries. An Illumina NextSeq550 was used to sequence the CSF single-cell TCR libraries. The source study handled its data this way. V(D)J reads were aligned to the vdj-GRCh38 alts ensemble 2.0.0 reference and processed with the Cell Ranger vdj pipeline. Cell barcodes sharing the same set of productive CDR3 nucleotide sequences were defined as clonotypes. To link clonality with transcriptional profiles, clonotype information was incorporated into Seurat v3.0 gene-expression metadata. Any CSF cell with more than 1,800 genes, more than 7,500 UMIs or more than 10% mitochondrial reads was removed. To find TCRs with known antigen specificity, CDR3-beta sequences were matched against VDJdb. The network analysis of clone sharing was performed with the R package qgraph and was limited to TCRs that had complete alpha and beta chains. Following reprocessing of the reads by TCRdb, the data hold one row per CDR3 protein sequence and no DNA is available. These V and J calls derive from TCRdb rather than the authors' analysis. Per the sample table, the count is more than 1,500 distinct CDR3 sequences. The ten biggest clones cover approximately 10% of the sample.

This specimen belongs to a study of CD8 T cells in cerebrospinal fluid in Alzheimer's disease (TCRdb year 2020). Regarding the complete study: The study used two single-cell methods, plate-based nested PCR sequencing and droplet-based sequencing, to evaluate clonal expansion of CSF T cells. A total of 25 or so samples were covered by the CSF gene-expression analysis, in which Parkinson's disease patients were included. This study tested whether clonally expanded T cells could be found in cerebrospinal fluid from healthy elderly individuals and from patients with neurodegenerative disease. In the droplet-based CSF analysis comparing patients with controls, about nine healthy controls (under 11,000 cells) and about nine patients with MCI or Alzheimer's disease (about 10,000 cells) were included. General conclusions and limits of the study: The EBV-specific clones were neither the most highly expanded clones nor enriched among patients. In patients with MCI or Alzheimer's disease, the biggest CSF clone accounted for a larger percentage of TCRs than in controls. When data were pooled, most of the 6 Alzheimer's patients but only 1 of 10 healthy subjects had a highly expanded clone, defined as at least 3% of TCRs. It was cautioned by the authors that a causal link between EBV and Alzheimer's disease is not established by the detection of EBV-specific TCRs in CSF. Only samples with detectable clones (11 healthy, 5 MCI, 5 AD, 6 PD) were included in the overall clonality comparison.

Every participant was in good physical condition and had no acute infectious disease. Live CSF cells for droplet-based sequencing were sorted with a live/dead marker. CSF was obtained by lumbar puncture, and immune cells were pelleted by centrifugation at 300g. Each CSF sample was checked for red blood cells, and any sample showing blood contamination was excluded. CSF cells were cryopreserved in freezing medium, frozen overnight at -80 degrees C, and subsequently stored in liquid nitrogen. CSF samples were stored for less than six months before analysis. Measured from the cysteine to the phenylalanine, the CDR3 is 15 residues long. No DNA sequence is on record. From a lookup of the germline V gene (reference sequence), CDR1 and CDR2 are DFQATT and SNEGSKA.

This chain is built from TRBV20-1 and TRBJ2-7; the TRBD1 assignment by TCRdb is unverifiable without DNA. This TCR was recovered from a human donor in good health. Sequenced: cerebrospinal fluid. The CDR3 protein is CSARPRDRLPYEQYF.